These 15 T cell receptor beta chains were all obtained from the same sample, sequenced in a study of PD-L1 blockade in urothelial cancer. Produced via immunoSEQ multiplex PCR; TCRdb's table is partial and in-frame only. The sample has more than 50,000 clones, approximately 80% seen once. Specified time point: pretreatment peripheral blood. Here the sequenced sample was PBMCs, taken around atezolizumab (anti-PD-L1) treatment. The receptors come from a man between 65 and 80 years old with urothelial cancer.

This chain connects TRBV5-5 to TRBJ2-1, with 8 bases matching TRBD2. The V gene end was trimmed by 3 bases and the J gene end by 4 bases; junction bases not matched to a gene: 9. Germline V gene lookup returns CDR1 SGHKS and CDR2 YYEKEE (reference sequence). The CDR3 is made up of 16 amino acids. In DNA form, the CDR3 reads TGTGCCAGCAGCTATGAAACTAGCGGATATTACAATGAGCAGTTCTTC. The encoded protein is CASSYETSGYYNEQFF.

The J gene is TRBJ1-2, the V gene TRBV7-2; TRBD1 might be the D (5 bases). The V gene lost 5 bases and the J gene lost 1 base, with 14 bases spanning the gap. CDR3 length: 15 residues. Germline CDR1 reads SGHTA; CDR2 reads FQGNSA. The chain's CDR3 is CASSPDGQNNYGYTF. The CDR3 coding sequence is TGTGCCAGCAGCCCGGACGGACAAAATAACTATGGCTACACCTTC.

The genes are TRBV30 and TRBJ2-5; 9 bases match TRBD2. Germline V gene lookup returns CDR1 GTSNPN and CDR2 SVGIG (reference sequence). The CDR3 extends over 14 amino acids. Trimming took 0 bases from V and 3 from J; bases not matched to a gene: 2. The CDR3 here is CAWSVASGEETQYF. The CDR3 DNA follows: TGTGCCTGGAGTGTGGCTAGCGGGGAAGAGACCCAGTACTTC.

The genes are TRBV9 and TRBJ1-5; unclear D gene. Trimming cost V 6 bases and J 6 bases, with 13 bases left between them. This CDR3 is built from 13 residues. Germline values: CDR1 SGDLS, CDR2 YYNGEE. CDR3 bases: TGTGCCAGCACCCCGGGGATCGGTCAGCCCCAGCATTTT. Translating gives CASTPGIGQPQHF.

The chain carries TRBV5-1 and TRBJ2-3; D unclear. The V gene lost 5 bases and the J gene lost 1 base, with 14 bases spanning the gap. This CDR3 has 15 amino acids. Germline V CDR1 and CDR2: SGHRS, YFSETQ. The CDR3 here is CASSSQLIRTDTQYF. DNA for the CDR3: TGCGCCAGCAGTTCGCAGTTAATCCGCACAGATACGCAGTATTTT.

V gene TRBV6-5 combines with J gene TRBJ2-3, with 8 bases aligning to TRBD1. V lost 6 bases, J lost 3 bases, and 8 bases stayed unmatched. The CDR3 totals 15 residues. Germline CDR1 is MNHEY and CDR2 is SVGAGI. Here the CDR3 DNA reads TGTGCCAGCAGACCTTGGACAGGGCGGACAGATACGCAGTATTTT. Translating gives CASRPWTGRTDTQYF.

This rearrangement joins TRBV2 to TRBJ2-3, with D tentatively TRBD1 (5 bases). CDR1 and CDR2 from the germline V gene are SNHLY and FYNNEI. The CDR3 runs to 13 residues. V shed 5 bases and J shed 4 bases, with 10 bases lying between them. The DNA for the CDR3 is TGTGCCAGCAGTAGCAAGGGGCCAGATACGCAGTATTTT. Translation: CASSSKGPDTQYF.

The chain employs TRBV2 and TRBJ2-7; 9 nucleotides match TRBD1. The CDR3 extends over 15 amino acids. Germline V gives CDR1 SNHLY, CDR2 FYNNEI. After removal of 7 bases from V and 4 bases from J, the junction contained 11 bases not matched to a gene. The CDR3 region is CASNYRGRVKYEQYF. The CDR3 bases are TGTGCCAGCAATTACAGGGGGCGCGTAAAGTACGAGCAGTACTTC. Together with reference TRBV2 and TRBJ2-7, the CDR3 gives the full variable domain: EPEVTQTPSHQVTQMGQEVILRCVPISNHLYFYWYRQILGQKVEFLVSFYNNEISEKSEIFDDQFSVERPDGSNFTLKIRSTKLEDSAMYFCASNYRGRVKYEQYFGPGTRLTVT.

The J gene is TRBJ1-1, the V gene TRBV2; D uncertain. The CDR3 has 14 residues. Germline V CDR1 and CDR2: SNHLY, FYNNEI. Trimming removed 6 bases from V and 11 bases from J, with 22 bases in between. CDR3 protein: CASSMGRNAGFAFF. The CDR3 nucleotides read TGTGCCAGCAGCATGGGGAGAAACGCAGGATTCGCTTTCTTT.

The chain uses TRBV2 and TRBJ1-1; D is perhaps TRBD1 (5 bases). This CDR3 has 13 amino acids. With 7 bases removed from V and 1 base from J, the gap between germline ends came to 10 bases. Germline V gives CDR1 SNHLY, CDR2 FYNNEI. This CDR3 reads CASMRGENTEAFF. Written as DNA, the CDR3 is TGTGCCAGCATGCGGGGGGAGAACACTGAAGCTTTCTTT.

The chain employs TRBV5-1 and TRBJ2-3; 14 nucleotides match TRBD2. Germline V gene sequence: CDR1 SGHRS, CDR2 YFSETQ. This CDR3 spans 17 amino acids. The V gene end was trimmed by 0 bases and the J gene end by 4 bases; junction bases not matched to a gene: 4. CDR3 in amino acids: CASSLGLAGGRADTQYF. The CDR3 bases are TGCGCCAGCAGCTTGGGACTAGCGGGAGGGCGGGCAGATACGCAGTATTTT.

This chain joins TRBV27 and TRBJ2-5; 14 bases agree with TRBD2. CDR1 MNHEY and CDR2 SMNVEV come from the germline V gene (reference sequence). V trimming: 4 bases; J trimming: 5 bases; junction bases outside the gene matches: 6. This CDR3 is 16 amino acids long. The CDR3 coding sequence is TGTGCCAGCAGTTGGGGGACTAGCGGGAGAGCGGAGACCCAGTACTTC. Residues: CASSWGTSGRAETQYF.

The rearrangement uses TRBV30 and TRBJ1-1, with 7 bases identical to TRBD1. J gave up 6 bases and V 3 bases, and 7 bases lay outside the gene matches. Germline CDR1 is GTSNPN and CDR2 is SVGIG (reference sequence). The CDR3 runs 13 residues. The CDR3 bases are TGTGCCTGGAGGTACACAGGGGTCGCTGAAGCTTTCTTT. Its translation: CAWRYTGVAEAFF.

The rearrangement uses TRBV7-9 and TRBJ1-1; 7 bases agree with TRBD1. Trimming took 5 bases from V and 2 from J; bases not matched to a gene: 8. CDR1 and CDR2 from the germline V gene are SEHNR and FQNEAQ (reference sequence). The CDR3 spans 15 residues. The CDR3 sequence is CASSPGTGVNTEAFF. The DNA for the CDR3 is TGTGCCAGCAGCCCCGGAACAGGGGTCAACACTGAAGCTTTCTTT.

V is TRBV7-8 and J is TRBJ2-5; 9 bases map to TRBD1. Germline trimming cut 4 bases from V and 1 base from J; bases unmatched to any gene: 4. The CDR3 contains 15 residues. Germline V CDR1 and CDR2: SGHVS, FQNEAQ. The CDR3 region is CASSSTGGGQETQYF. Written as DNA, the CDR3 is TGTGCCAGCAGCTCTACAGGGGGCGGCCAAGAGACCCAGTACTTC.